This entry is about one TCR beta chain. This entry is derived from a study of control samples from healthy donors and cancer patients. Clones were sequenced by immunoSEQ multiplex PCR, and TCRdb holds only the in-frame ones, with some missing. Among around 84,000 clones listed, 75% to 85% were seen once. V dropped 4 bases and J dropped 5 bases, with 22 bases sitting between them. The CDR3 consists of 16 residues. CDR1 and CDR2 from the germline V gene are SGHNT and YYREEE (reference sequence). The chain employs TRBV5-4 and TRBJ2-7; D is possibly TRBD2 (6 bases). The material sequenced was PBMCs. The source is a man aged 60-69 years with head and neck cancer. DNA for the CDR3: TGTGCCAGCAGCCCCAGACCTGTAGCGGATCTCCACGAGCAGTACTTC. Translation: CASSPRPVADLHEQYF.